Listed here are 5 T cell receptor beta chains from one sample, sequenced in a study of blood T cells in healthy people across ages. Using a J-beta primer mix together with a sample-barcoded 5' primer, a second PCR was run for about 6 to 11 cycles. One entry per CDR3 protein results from TCRdb running MiXCR on the 5' RACE reads. Seen here are about 1.5 million distinct CDR3 sequences, approximately 42% observed once, and the top ten hold less than 5%. Sequenced: blood. The receptor set was obtained from a woman aged 18 to 35 in good health.

This clonotype was detected a few times. V is TRBV20-1 and J is TRBJ1-2; maybe TRBD1 (6 bases). Germline values: CDR1 DFQATT, CDR2 SNEGSKA (reference sequence). The CDR3 covers 15 residues. V shed 4 bases and J shed 7 bases, with 22 bases lying between them. CDR3 protein: CSATKSRTARTGYTF. For the CDR3, the DNA is TGCAGTGCTACCAAGAGTCGGACAGCGCGAACTGGCTACACCTTC.

The chain recombines TRBV27 with TRBJ2-2, with D perhaps matching TRBD1 (6 bases). The CDR3 covers 17 residues. The germline V gene encodes CDR1 MNHEY and CDR2 SMNVEV (reference sequence). Trimming pared 7 bases from V and 2 bases from J, leaving 20 bases between. The CDR3 nucleotides are TGTGCCAGCAAGCGTGTGCTCAGGGGACCTAACACCGGGGAGCTGTTTTTT. Protein product: CASKRVLRGPNTGELFF.

This clonotype was observed a handful of times. This rearrangement joins TRBV29-1 to TRBJ2-3; D is unresolved. The CDR3 spans 11 residues. Trimming shortened V by 3 bases and J by 10 bases, and 11 bases separated the two germline ends. Looked up from germline, CDR1 is SQVTM and CDR2 is ANQGSEA. DNA of the CDR3: TGCAGCGTTGACGCGGCGAATGCGCAGTATTTT. This encodes CSVDAANAQYF.

Comments on this clonotype: A much larger clone lies a single base off, so this may be a read error. The genes are TRBV4-1 and TRBJ1-1; D is undetermined. CDR1 is MGHRA, CDR2 YSYEKL, per germline. Trimming cost V 3 bases and J 0 bases, with 8 bases left between them. The CDR3 has 14 amino acids. This chain's CDR3 is CASSQRPLNTEAFF. The CDR3 DNA reads as TGCGCCAGCAGCCAGAGGCCCCTGAACACTGAAGCTTTCTTT.

In the case of this clonotype: With a much larger clone just one base away, this may be a read error. The V and J genes are TRBV4-1 and TRBJ2-4; D perhaps matches TRBD2 (6 bases). The end of the DNA fits TRBJ2-5 better, so the J call may be wrong. The CDR3 runs to 14 residues. Germline assignment: CDR1 MGHRA and CDR2 YSYEKL. The CDR3 is CAGSQDWGLQTQYF. CDR3 DNA sequence: TGCGCCGGCAGCCAAGATTGGGGACTCCAGACCCAGTACTTC.